Following are 29 T cell receptor beta chains from one sample sequenced in a study of T-cell reconstitution after alpha-beta-depleted transplantation in children. Preparing the TCRbeta library involved the use of unique molecular identifiers. TCRdb recomputed calls from the PCR reads with MiXCR, one row per CDR3 protein. The table shows about 980,000 distinct CDR3 sequences, with 25% to 30% occurring only once. Sample: PBMCs, mostly from graft donor cells, taken 360 days after TCRalphabeta/CD19-depleted stem cell transplant. The receptors were sampled from a boy under three years old who had a stem cell transplant for SCID, so the T cells may come from the graft donor.

This rearrangement joins TRBV5-5 to TRBJ2-1, with 7 nucleotides matching TRBD1. Trimming at V came to 0 bases and at J to 2 bases, leaving 8 bases not matched to a gene. This CDR3 is built from 17 residues. Per the germline V gene, CDR1 is SGHKS and CDR2 is YYEKEE (reference sequence). The DNA of the CDR3 is TGTGCCAGCAGCTTGGAATTTGGGACAGCTGCCTACAATGAGCAGTTCTTC. Translating gives CASSLEFGTAAYNEQFF.

This chain links TRBV3-1 with TRBJ1-2; D is possibly TRBD1 (5 bases). The CDR3 contains 13 residues. Germline assignment: CDR1 LGHDT and CDR2 YNNKEL (reference sequence). Trimming took off 2 bases at V and 4 bases at J, with 8 bases between the two ends. CDR3 DNA: TGTGCCAGCAGCCAAAGACAGAGCTATGGCTACACCTTC. Encoded protein: CASSQRQSYGYTF.

This chain uses TRBV5-5 with TRBJ2-1; D remains unclear. The CDR3 has 12 amino acids. V gave up 4 bases and J gave up 6 bases, with 8 bases separating them. CDR1 and CDR2 from the germline V gene are SGHKS and YYEKEE (reference sequence). CDR3 sequence reads: CASSIEFNEQFF. The CDR3 DNA reads TGTGCCAGCAGCATAGAGTTCAATGAGCAGTTCTTC.

The chain has TRBV7-9 and TRBJ2-5, with TRBD2 as a possible D gene (7 bases). V gave up 5 bases and J gave up 3 bases, with 22 bases separating them. The V gene's germline CDR1 is SEHNR and CDR2 FQNEAQ (reference sequence). The CDR3 loop spans 17 amino acids. The CDR3 region has the DNA TGTGCCAGCAGCCGGGGGGCCTCGACTGAGGCGAAAGAGACCCAGTACTTC. This encodes CASSRGASTEAKETQYF.

The genes are TRBV4-3 and TRBJ1-5; D gene ambiguous. There are 15 residues in the CDR3. Germline V gene lookup returns CDR1 LGHNA and CDR2 YSLEER. Trimming took off 3 bases at V and 3 bases at J, with 12 bases between the two ends. The CDR3 DNA sequence: TGCGCCAGCAGCCAGACTGGACGGCTCAATCAGCCCCAGCATTTT. It is translated as CASSQTGRLNQPQHF.

This clonotype was detected only a few times. V usage is TRBV7-2 and J usage is TRBJ2-1; 13 nucleotides line up with TRBD2. The CDR3 sequence is 23 residues long. V was clipped by 2 bases and J by 0 bases; unmatched bases: 19. Per the germline V gene, CDR1 is SGHTA and CDR2 is FQGNSA. The CDR3 loop reads CASSLWGPGLAGANRSSYNEQFF. The CDR3 nucleotides are TGTGCCAGCAGCTTATGGGGCCCTGGACTAGCGGGGGCCAACCGGAGCTCCTACAATGAGCAGTTCTTC.

This clonotype occurred a few times. V usage is TRBV27 and J usage is TRBJ2-7; D call uncertain. In germline, CDR1 is MNHEY, CDR2 SMNVEV (reference sequence). Trimming stripped 2 bases from V and 0 bases from J, with 8 bases between. This CDR3 has 14 amino acids. In DNA form, the CDR3 reads TGTGCCAGCAGTTTAAGCAAGAGCTCCTACGAGCAGTACTTC. It yields the protein CASSLSKSSYEQYF.

This chain links TRBV29-1 with TRBJ1-2, with D possibly matching TRBD1 (5 bases). Per germline, CDR1 SQVTM and CDR2 ANQGSEA. The V gene lost 5 bases and the J gene lost 4 bases, with 14 bases spanning the gap. The CDR3 is 13 residues long. Written as DNA, the CDR3 is TGCAGCGTTCCTGAACAGGCCTCCTATGGCTACACCTTC. Translation gives CSVPEQASYGYTF.

This clonotype turned up a few times. This rearrangement joins TRBV6-5 to TRBJ2-7; the match to TRBD1 covers 8 bases. This CDR3 region has 15 residues. Losses at the gene ends were 2 bases for V and 4 bases for J; bases not matched to a gene: 7. CDR1 is MNHEY and CDR2 is SVGAGI in the germline V gene. The CDR3 coding sequence is TGTGCCAGCAGTTACGTCCAGGGGGCGTCTTACGAGCAGTACTTC. Translating it yields CASSYVQGASYEQYF.

This clonotype was counted a few times. Written as DNA, the CDR3 is TGTGCCAGCAGCCTCCCGGGGGGCGGCGGGAACATTCAGTACTTC. This codes for CASSLPGGGGNIQYF. V usage is TRBV12-3 or TRBV12-4 and J usage is TRBJ2-4; perhaps TRBD2 as D (7 bases). The CDR3 loop spans 15 amino acids. Trimming took 6 bases from V and 7 from J, leaving 19 bases between them.

This clonotype was seen a few times. The chain uses TRBV5-1 and TRBJ2-1; D unclear. CDR1 is SGHRS, CDR2 YFSETQ, per germline. Trimming cost V 3 bases and J 5 bases, with 15 bases left between them. The CDR3 runs to 15 residues. CDR3 nucleotides: TGCGCCAGCAGCTCCTGGGAAGGGCCGCACAATGAGCAGTTCTTC. Protein: CASSSWEGPHNEQFF.

This clonotype was picked up a small number of times. The chain joins TRBV5-6 to TRBJ1-4, with D hard to call. The CDR3 contains 13 residues. V lost 1 base to trimming and J lost 10 bases, with 11 bases between them. CDR1 and CDR2 from the germline V gene are SGHDT and YYEEEE. The CDR3 is CASSLLDVGKLFF. In nucleotides, the CDR3 is TGTGCCAGCAGCTTGCTGGATGTGGGAAAACTGTTTTTT.

This clonotype was seen more than once but under ten times. J is TRBJ2-6 and V is TRBV7-9; a weak D match, TRBD1 (5 bases). Germline CDR1 is SEHNR and CDR2 is FQNEAQ (reference sequence). The CDR3 spans 15 residues. V lost 7 bases, J lost 0 bases, and 10 bases lay in between. This chain's CDR3 is CASNLQGSGANVLTF. CDR3 in DNA: TGTGCCAGCAACTTGCAGGGCTCTGGGGCCAACGTCCTGACTTTC.

The V and J genes are TRBV10-3 and TRBJ2-1; D remains unclear. The CDR3 loop spans 12 amino acids. Trimming left V 7 bases short and J 4 bases short, with 8 bases between. Germline lookup yields CDR1 ENHRY and CDR2 SYGVKD. The CDR3 protein is CAIKSGYNEQFF. CDR3 in DNA: TGTGCCATCAAGTCAGGTTACAATGAGCAGTTCTTC.

CDR3: CASSLNAGGSYEQYF. The DNA for the CDR3 is TGTGCCAGCAGCTTAAACGCGGGGGGTTCCTACGAGCAGTACTTC. The V and J genes are TRBV11-2 and TRBJ2-7, with TRBD2 identical over 8 bases. This CDR3 is built from 15 residues. V was pared by 2 bases and J by 1 base, with 4 bases of the junction left unmatched. Looked up from germline, CDR1 is SGHAT and CDR2 is FQNNGV. The full variable domain, in which reference TRBV11-2 and TRBJ2-7 provide the parts outside the CDR3, is EAGVAQSPRYKIIEKRQSVAFWCNPISGHATLYWYQQILGQGPKLLIQFQNNGVVDDSQLPKDRFSAERLKGVDSTLKIQPAKLEDSAVYLCASSLNAGGSYEQYFGPGTRLTVT.

This clonotype occurred once. The rearrangement links TRBV5-1 to TRBJ2-7; maybe TRBD1 (6 bases). The V gene lost 0 bases and the J gene lost 6 bases, with 13 bases spanning the gap. The CDR3 covers 14 residues. CDR1 is SGHRS and CDR2 is YFSETQ in the germline V gene. The CDR3 DNA follows: TGCGCCAGCAGCTTGGCGCAGGGGCGAGGCGAGCAGTACTTC. This gives the protein CASSLAQGRGEQYF.

This clonotype has only a few counts. The rearrangement links TRBV12-3 or TRBV12-4 to TRBJ1-2; possible D gene TRBD1, 5 bases. CDR3 length: 16 residues. The V end lost 3 bases, the J end lost 7 bases, and 21 bases lay between the germline ends. The CDR3 loop reads CASSFLFYRGSGGYTF. The DNA for the CDR3 is TGTGCCAGCAGTTTCCTCTTTTATAGGGGTTCGGGTGGCTACACCTTC.

This sequence joins TRBV20-1 and TRBJ1-6, with D maybe TRBD1 (6 bases). Trimming took off 5 bases at V and 6 bases at J, with 17 bases between the two ends. The CDR3 is 15 residues long. Germline assignment: CDR1 DFQATT and CDR2 SNEGSKA (reference sequence). As DNA, the CDR3 is TGCAGTGCTTCCACAGGGTGGGCCTTTAATTCACCCCTCCACTTT. Its protein is CSASTGWAFNSPLHF.

The chain employs TRBV6-1 and TRBJ2-7; either TRBD1 or TRBD2 may fit D (6 bases each). The CDR3 is made up of 14 amino acids. Germline V gene data show CDR1 as MNHNS and CDR2 as SASEGT. Between the trimmed V and J ends, which lost 6 bases and 4 bases, there was a span of 16 bases. The CDR3 reads CASSREWGRYEQYF. CDR3 sequence (DNA): TGTGCCAGCAGCCGGGAGTGGGGGCGATACGAGCAGTACTTC.

The genes are TRBV7-9 and TRBJ1-2; D may be TRBD1 (5 bases). Germline CDR1 SEHNR, CDR2 FQNEAQ (reference sequence). The CDR3 is 15 amino acids. V was shortened by 3 bases and J by 7 bases, with 18 bases between the two germline ends. Here the CDR3 DNA reads TGTGCCAGCAGCTTCGAAGGGACCCGGGGAGCTGGCTACACCTTC. It yields the protein CASSFEGTRGAGYTF.

The chain is built from TRBV27 and TRBJ1-6, with D perhaps TRBD1 (6 bases). The CDR3 is 14 amino acids. With 1 base removed from V and 12 bases from J, the gap between germline ends came to 13 bases. Germline lookup yields CDR1 MNHEY and CDR2 SMNVEV (reference sequence). The DNA for the CDR3 is TGTGCCAGCAGTTTATTTCGGACAGTAGGACCCCTCCACTTT. Its protein product is CASSLFRTVGPLHF.

This clonotype came up a few times. The chain has TRBV29-1 and TRBJ2-3; TRBD2 matches at 11 bases. Trimming cost V 6 bases and J 0 bases; bases outside gene matches: 14. CDR1 and CDR2 from the germline V gene are SQVTM and ANQGSEA. The CDR3 extends over 18 amino acids. The CDR3 DNA sequence: TGCAGCGTGGACGAACCTAGCGGGGGGATATCTAGCACAGATACGCAGTATTTT. Translating it yields CSVDEPSGGISSTDTQYF.

This clonotype was seen a handful of times. This chain uses TRBV5-1 with TRBJ1-1, with TRBD1 matching 9 bases. The CDR3 covers 14 residues. V dropped 4 bases and J dropped 10; count of bases not matched to a gene: 11. Germline V gene lookup returns CDR1 SGHRS and CDR2 YFSETQ. The CDR3 region has the DNA TGCGCCAGCAGCAGTCCCGGGACAGGGTTTGGAGCTTTCTTT. Its translation: CASSSPGTGFGAFF. Combining the CDR3 with reference TRBV5-1 and TRBJ1-1 gives the whole variable domain KAGVTQTPRYLIKTRGQQVTLSCSPISGHRSVSWYQQTPGQGLQFLFEYFSETQRNKGNFPGRFSGRQFSNSRSEMNVSTLELGDSALYLCASSSPGTGFGAFFGQGTRLTVV.

This clonotype was detected only a few times. This chain joins TRBV7-2 and TRBJ2-1, with D perhaps matching TRBD2 (7 bases). Germline V gene sequence: CDR1 SGHTA, CDR2 FQGNSA. The V end lost 2 bases, the J end lost 8 bases, and 19 bases lay between the germline ends. This CDR3 is 16 amino acids long. The CDR3 region is CASSLTGGGEEDEQFF. CDR3 nucleotide sequence: TGTGCCAGCAGCTTAACTGGGGGGGGCGAAGAAGATGAGCAGTTCTTC.

A few counts support this clonotype. The chain combines TRBV11-2 with TRBJ2-1; 14 nucleotides agree with TRBD2. V was pared by 3 bases and J by 6 bases, with 13 bases of the junction left unmatched. Germline CDR1 SGHAT, CDR2 FQNNGV. The CDR3 spans 19 residues. CDR3 region: CASSLYLGLAGGRGNEQFF. As DNA, the CDR3 is TGTGCCAGCAGCTTGTACTTAGGACTAGCGGGGGGTCGAGGCAATGAGCAGTTCTTC.

This chain joins TRBV5-1 and TRBJ2-7; 7 bases line up with TRBD2. This CDR3 has 12 residues. With 2 bases clipped from V and 5 bases from J, the junction kept 1 base outside the gene matches. Germline-derived CDR1 and CDR2 are SGHRS and YFSETQ. The CDR3 DNA sequence: TGCGCCAGCAGCTTTGGGAGGGACGAGCAGTACTTC. This gives the protein CASSFGRDEQYF.

V and J are TRBV12-3 or TRBV12-4 and TRBJ1-3, with TRBD1 as a possible D gene (5 bases). V was cut by 6 bases and J by 1 base, with 10 bases left in between. The CDR3 length is 14 residues. The DNA for the CDR3 is TGTGCCAGCAGGACGCAGGGATCTGGAAACACCATATATTTT. This gives the protein CASRTQGSGNTIYF.

This clonotype turned up a few times. This chain uses TRBV20-1 with TRBJ1-1, with D possibly TRBD1 on 5 matching bases. The length of the CDR3 is 14 residues. Germline V gene sequence: CDR1 DFQATT, CDR2 SNEGSKA (reference sequence). The V end was cut by 4 bases, the J end by 1 base, with 13 bases between. CDR3 nucleotides: TGCAGTGCTAAGAGCGGACACCAGAACACTGAAGCTTTCTTT. Its translation: CSAKSGHQNTEAFF.

The genes are TRBV9 and TRBJ2-3; 9 bases are shared with TRBD1. V was pared by 0 bases and J by 1 base, with 0 bases of the junction left unmatched. Germline V gene data show CDR1 as SGDLS and CDR2 as YYNGEE. The CDR3 consists of 15 residues. DNA for the CDR3: TGTGCCAGCAGCGTAGGGACAGGGGGCACAGATACGCAGTATTTT. This codes for CASSVGTGGTDTQYF.